A selection of T cell receptor beta chains follows, all from one sample in a study of T cells after yellow fever vaccination. From the 5' RACE reads, TCRdb called clonotypes with MiXCR, one entry per CDR3 protein. The table shows some 340,000 distinct CDR3 sequences, with roughly 10% occurring only once. This material consisted of CD4+ T cells sorted from PBMCs, taken 45 days after the yellow fever booster vaccination. Source of these receptors: a man between 18 and 29 years old who received the YFV17D yellow fever vaccine. Each CDR3 is given with its conserved first and last residue. A D gene is named only where the DNA matches it firmly. Some rows mark clone size as missing; the rest say once, few, many or name a class of expanded clone.

>TRBJ1-2|TRBV6-5|NA|few
CASSYGGQAGYTF
TGTGCCAGCAGTTACGGGGGACAAGCCGGCTACACCTTC
>TRBJ2-1|TRBV7-9|TRBD1|many
CASTLRDRGQRYNEQFF
TGTGCCAGCACTCTCAGAGACCGGGGACAGCGATACAATGAGCAGTTCTTC
>TRBJ1-2|TRBV5-1|NA|NA
CASSLGVGYGYTF
TGCGCCAGCAGCTTGGGAGTGGGCTATGGCTACACCTTC
>TRBJ2-3|TRBV7-3|NA|few
CASSPQQGTSTDTQYF
TGTGCCAGCAGCCCCCAACAGGGGACTAGCACAGATACGCAGTATTTT
>TRBJ2-3|TRBV30|NA|NA
CAWSVRGDTQYF
TGTGCCTGGAGTGTACGGGGGGATACGCAGTATTTT
>TRBJ1-2|TRBV24-1|NA|few
CATSPSTGAGDYGYTF
TGTGCCACCAGTCCGAGTACCGGAGCGGGGGACTATGGCTACACCTTC
>TRBJ2-3|TRBV20-1|TRBD1|NA
CSAGDREKGTDTQYF
TGCAGTGCTGGAGACAGGGAAAAAGGCACAGATACGCAGTATTTT
>TRBJ2-3|TRBV24-1|TRBD2|few
CATSVGRGAVDTQYF
TGTGCCACCAGCGTCGGGCGGGGGGCGGTAGATACGCAGTATTTT
>TRBJ2-7|TRBV19|TRBD1|few
CASRNRGSYEQYF
TGTGCCAGTCGTAACAGGGGTAGCTACGAGCAGTACTTC
>TRBJ2-7|TRBV20-1|NA|NA
CSARLQGHPYEQYF
TGCAGTGCTAGGCTGCAGGGGCACCCCTACGAGCAGTACTTC
>TRBJ2-3|TRBV7-6|NA|many
CASSPRADTQYF
TGTGCCAGCAGCCCCAGGGCAGATACGCAGTATTTT